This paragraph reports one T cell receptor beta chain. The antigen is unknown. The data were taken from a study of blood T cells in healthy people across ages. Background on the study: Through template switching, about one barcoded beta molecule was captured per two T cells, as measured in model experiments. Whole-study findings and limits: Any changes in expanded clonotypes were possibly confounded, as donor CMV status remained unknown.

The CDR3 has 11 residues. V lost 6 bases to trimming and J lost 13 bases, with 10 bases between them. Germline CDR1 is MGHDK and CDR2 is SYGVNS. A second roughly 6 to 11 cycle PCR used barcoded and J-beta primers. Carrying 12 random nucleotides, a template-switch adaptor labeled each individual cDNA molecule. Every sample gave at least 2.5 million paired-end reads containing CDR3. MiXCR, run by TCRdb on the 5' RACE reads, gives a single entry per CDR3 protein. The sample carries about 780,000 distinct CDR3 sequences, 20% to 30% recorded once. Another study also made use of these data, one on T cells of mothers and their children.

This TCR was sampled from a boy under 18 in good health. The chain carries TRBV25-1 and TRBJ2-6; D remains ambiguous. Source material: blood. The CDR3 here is CASSSVSVLTF. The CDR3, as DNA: TGTGCCAGCAGCTCCGTGAGTGTCCTGACTTTC. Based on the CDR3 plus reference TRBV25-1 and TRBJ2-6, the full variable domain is EADIYQTPRYLVIGTGKKITLECSQTMGHDKMYWYQQDPGMELHLIHYSYGVNSTEKGDLSSESTVSRIRTEHFPLTLESARPSHTSQYLCASSSVSVLTFGAGSRLTVL.